A selection of T cell receptor beta chains follows, all from one sample in a study of shared clonotypes between healthy human individuals. Some clones are missing from TCRdb's copy, which holds only in-frame ones; the method was immunoSEQ multiplex PCR. The sample contains over a million clones, around 82% of which appear only once. What was sequenced was memory CD4+ T cells from PBMCs. All receptors come from a man between 18 and 35 years old in good health. Some clones in this sample may be carry-over from other donors' samples. The CDR3 runs from the conserved cysteine through the conserved F or W. Fields, in order: J gene, V gene, CDR3 length, clone size, D gene, CDR3 DNA, CDR3 protein. A D gene is named only where the DNA matches it firmly. Expanded clones get a size class; other rows say once, few or many, or leave the size out.

TRBJ1-1 | TRBV28 | 14 | - | - | TGTGCCAGCAGTTCCCAGGGTTTGAACACTGAAGCTTTCTTT | CASSSQGLNTEAFF
TRBJ1-6 | TRBV10-2 | 14 | once | TRBD1 | TGCGCCAGCAGTGCTGGGACAGCAAATTCACCCCTCCACTTT | CASSAGTANSPLHF
TRBJ1-2 | TRBV7-3 | 13 | few | - | TGTGCCAGCAGGTCCGGGTTGGAACGGGGCTACACCTTC | CASRSGLERGYTF
TRBJ2-7 | TRBV5-4 | 15 | once | TRBD2 | TGTGCCAGCAGCCCCGAAGCGGGAGGGCCAGGCGAGCAGTACTTC | CASSPEAGGPGEQYF
TRBJ1-4 | TRBV5-1 | 13 | - | - | TGCGCCAGCAGCTTTGCACAGGGCGAAAAACTGTTTTTT | CASSFAQGEKLFF
TRBJ2-1 | TRBV5-1 | 14 | - | - | TGCGCCAGCAGCTTGGAATCGGGAGAGGATGAGCAGTTCTTC | CASSLESGEDEQFF
TRBJ2-1 | TRBV6-1 | 14 | - | TRBD2 | TGTGCCAGCAGGCCGGGACTAGTAAACAATGAGCAGTTCTTC | CASRPGLVNNEQFF
TRBJ2-1 | TRBV25-1 | 13 | - | - | TGTGCCAGCAGTGAATCCCCCCTACGTGAGCAGTTCTTC | CASSESPLREQFF
TRBJ2-7 | TRBV5-1 | 15 | - | TRBD1 | TGCGCCAGCAGGAGTGGACAGGGATTTTCGTCCGAGCAGTACTTC | CASRSGQGFSSEQYF
TRBJ2-7 | TRBV6-1 | 14 | few | TRBD2 | TGTGCCAGCAGTGAAGTGAGGACTAGCCGCGAGCAGTACTTC | CASSEVRTSREQYF
TRBJ1-2 | TRBV28 | 14 | - | TRBD1 | TGTGCCAGCAGGTCAGGACAGGCGTCGGATGGCTACACCTTC | CASRSGQASDGYTF
TRBJ1-3 | TRBV9 | 17 | few | - | TGTGCCAGCAGCGTAAGCGGGGGGCGCTTATCTGGAAACACCATATATTTT | CASSVSGGRLSGNTIYF
TRBJ2-7 | TRBV11-2 | 16 | - | TRBD1 | TGTGCCAGCAGCTTAGTGTCTGGGACAGGGAACTACGAGCAGTACTTC | CASSLVSGTGNYEQYF
TRBJ2-7 | TRBV4-1 | 13 | - | - | TGCGCCAGTTCCCGGGACCCAACCTACGAGCAGTACTTC | CASSRDPTYEQYF
TRBJ1-1 | TRBV28 | 13 | - | - | TGTGCCAGCAGTTTACAGGGTGGCACTGAAGCTTTCTTT | CASSLQGGTEAFF
TRBJ2-3 | TRBV5-4 | 18 | - | - | TGTGCCAGCAGCTCGGAAGTAAGTTGGCTAGCGAGCACAGATACGCAGTATTTT | CASSSEVSWLASTDTQYF
TRBJ2-3 | TRBV18 | 16 | - | TRBD1 | TGTGCCAGCTCACCTTGGCCGGGACAGGGAACAGATACGCAGTATTTT | CASSPWPGQGTDTQYF
TRBJ2-7 | TRBV11-2 | 13 | few | - | TGTGCCAGCAGCTTACCCTGGAGCTACGAGCAGTACTTC | CASSLPWSYEQYF
TRBJ2-1 | TRBV23-1 | 15 | - | - | TGCGCCAGCATTGCCTGGGACTTCTTGGGAAATGAGCAGTTCTTC | CASIAWDFLGNEQFF
TRBJ2-2 | TRBV11-3 | 14 | - | TRBD1 | TGTGCCAGCAGCGCCAGACAGGGGGCCGGGGAGCTGTTTTTT | CASSARQGAGELFF
TRBJ1-4 | TRBV5-4 | 15 | - | - | TGTGCCAGCAGCTTGGGCGGGGGTTTCAATGAAAAACTGTTTTTT | CASSLGGGFNEKLFF
TRBJ2-7 | TRBV30 | 13 | few | - | TGTGCCTGGAGTGACCGACCCGGGGACGAGCAGTACTTC | CAWSDRPGDEQYF
TRBJ2-5 | TRBV6-5 | 12 | - | - | TGTGCCAGCAGATCCACCGGAGAGACCCAGTACTTC | CASRSTGETQYF
TRBJ1-5 | TRBV5-1 | 13 | few | - | TGCGCCAGCAGCTTCGGAGTCAATCAGCCCCAGCATTTT | CASSFGVNQPQHF
TRBJ2-1 | TRBV18 | 15 | - | TRBD2 | TGTGCCAGCTCCCCACGACTAGCGGCCAACAATGAGCAGTTCTTC | CASSPRLAANNEQFF
TRBJ1-1 | TRBV7-3 | 13 | few | - | TGTGCCAGCAGCCTTACACAGAACACTGAAGCTTTCTTT | CASSLTQNTEAFF
TRBJ1-1 | TRBV6-5 | 13 | - | - | TGTGCCAGCAGTTACTCAGAGAACACTGAAGCTTTCTTT | CASSYSENTEAFF
TRBJ2-7 | TRBV6-1 | 16 | - | - | TGTGCCAGCAGTGAAGTCCCGGGACAACTCAACTACGAGCAGTACTTC | CASSEVPGQLNYEQYF
TRBJ2-3 | TRBV30 | 14 | once | - | TGTGCCTGGAGTTCCGGGACTAGCACAGATACGCAGTATTTT | CAWSSGTSTDTQYF
TRBJ1-1 | TRBV29-1 | 11 | - | - | TGCAGCGCCCGGGACGGCCTCGGATCTTTCTTT | CSARDGLGSFF
TRBJ2-5 | TRBV28 | 16 | once | TRBD2 | TGTGCCAGCAGTATACCTGGCGGGGGTTCTCAAGAGACCCAGTACTTC | CASSIPGGGSQETQYF
TRBJ2-7 | TRBV6-6 | 14 | - | TRBD1 | TGTGCCAGCAGTTACGGGACAGGAGCCTACGAGCAGTACTTC | CASSYGTGAYEQYF
TRBJ1-1 | TRBV28 | 17 | - | TRBD1 | TGTGCCAGCAGTTCGGACCACAGGGGGCGGTTGAACACTGAAGCTTTCTTT | CASSSDHRGRLNTEAFF
TRBJ2-3 | TRBV29-1 | 14 | - | TRBD2 | TGCAGCGGGCGGGCGGGAGTTAACACAGATACGCAGTATTTT | CSGRAGVNTDTQYF
TRBJ2-5 | TRBV28 | 10 | - | - | TGTGCCAGCGGTATAGGGACCCAGTACTTC | CASGIGTQYF
TRBJ2-7 | TRBV4-1 | 15 | - | - | TGCGCCAGCAGCCAAGCGGCGGTAAGCCCTTCCGAGCAGTACTTC | CASSQAAVSPSEQYF
TRBJ2-5 | TRBV20-1 | 11 | - | - | TGCAGTGCTCTTTTAGGAGGGACCCAGTACTTC | CSALLGGTQYF
TRBJ2-1 | TRBV5-1 | 13 | - | TRBD1 | TGCGCCAGCAGCACGGGACAGAACAATGAGCAGTTCTTC | CASSTGQNNEQFF
TRBJ2-2 | TRBV5-1 | 14 | once | TRBD2 | TGCGCCAGCAGCTGGACACTAGCGGCCGGGGAGCTGTTTTTT | CASSWTLAAGELFF
TRBJ2-7 | TRBV6-5 | 14 | - | - | TGTGCCAGCAGTCCCAACAGGGATCGGGACGAGCAGTACTTC | CASSPNRDRDEQYF
TRBJ2-1 | TRBV28 | 15 | - | TRBD2 | TGTGCCAGCAGTTTAAGCGGGGGTGGTTACAATGAGCAGTTCTTC | CASSLSGGGYNEQFF